This is a list of T cell receptor beta chains from one sample in a study of CD8 T cells in Susac syndrome. TCRdb processed the immunoSEQ multiplex PCR reads anew with MiXCR; each CDR3 protein has one entry. The table has 200,000 or so distinct CDR3 sequences, about 96% seen once. The sequencing input was CD4+ T cells from PBMCs. Receptors were obtained from a human donor with multiple sclerosis. Each CDR3 is given with its conserved first and last residue. Fields, in order: clone size, V gene, CDR3 protein. Not every row has a clone size; where given, it reads once, few, many or a size class.

clone size: -; V gene: TRBV6-1; CDR3 protein: CASSERTGLYGYTF
clone size: -; V gene: TRBV20-1; CDR3 protein: CSARSQPKAFF
clone size: -; V gene: TRBV20-1; CDR3 protein: CSARAGGGGINEQFF
clone size: -; V gene: TRBV29-1; CDR3 protein: CSVNPAGGNTEAFF
clone size: -; V gene: TRBV20-1; CDR3 protein: CSATTGWAYGYTF
clone size: -; V gene: TRBV29-1; CDR3 protein: CSARGRVTDTQYF
clone size: -; V gene: TRBV12-3/TRBV12-4; CDR3 protein: CASSFGERQPQHF
clone size: -; V gene: TRBV5-1; CDR3 protein: CASSLQVGDADTQYF
clone size: -; V gene: TRBV6-5; CDR3 protein: CASTGGAGYEQYF
clone size: -; V gene: TRBV29-1; CDR3 protein: CSVRLAGTENSPLHF
clone size: -; V gene: TRBV23-1; CDR3 protein: CASSRSSLCPDTGELFF
clone size: -; V gene: TRBV20-1; CDR3 protein: CSASPLQGIHTF
clone size: -; V gene: TRBV18; CDR3 protein: CASSRVSGGDEQFF
clone size: -; V gene: TRBV3-1; CDR3 protein: CASSQPRGLAGDRDTQYF
clone size: -; V gene: TRBV29-1; CDR3 protein: CSAYMNTEAFF
clone size: -; V gene: TRBV9; CDR3 protein: CASNPGLGVQETQYF
clone size: -; V gene: TRBV3-1; CDR3 protein: CASSQGLGGVTDTQYF
clone size: few; V gene: TRBV5-4; CDR3 protein: CASSSGQGNGYTF
clone size: -; V gene: TRBV2; CDR3 protein: CASTVRLLLSNQPQHF
clone size: -; V gene: TRBV20-1; CDR3 protein: CSARKEGSWAQPQHF
clone size: -; V gene: TRBV19; CDR3 protein: CASSWPGTNYGYTF
clone size: -; V gene: TRBV4-1; CDR3 protein: CASSQDRRRGLETQYF
clone size: -; V gene: TRBV30; CDR3 protein: CAWSGSYTDTQYF
clone size: -; V gene: TRBV7-2; CDR3 protein: CASSPGAEQYF
clone size: few; V gene: TRBV18; CDR3 protein: CASSPLGVNTEAFF
clone size: -; V gene: TRBV3-1; CDR3 protein: CASSQDLTSGRMNEQFF
clone size: -; V gene: TRBV7-9; CDR3 protein: CASSLVQVPEQYF